Presented here are 25 T cell receptor beta chains from one specimen sequenced in a study of blood T cell repertoires in COVID-19. Sequenced by immunoSEQ multiplex PCR; TCRdb stores in-frame clones only, minus some. The sample includes 250,000 to 300,000 clones, about three quarters of them seen just once. The sequencing sample was made of peripheral blood. Every receptor here comes from a woman of 80 years or more with acute or convalescent COVID-19.

The chain links TRBV19 to TRBJ2-2; D is possibly TRBD1 (5 bases). CDR1 is LNHDA and CDR2 is SQIVND in the germline V gene (reference sequence). The CDR3 sequence is 13 residues long. With 4 bases removed from V and 6 bases from J, the gap between germline ends came to 9 bases. CDR3 DNA: TGTGCCAGTAGTACCAGGGAAGCCGGGGAGCTGTTTTTT. Residues: CASSTREAGELFF.

This chain links TRBV5-4 with TRBJ2-2; 14 bases line up with TRBD2. Germline-derived CDR1 and CDR2 are SGHNT and YYREEE (reference sequence). The junction had 4 bases not matched to a gene; V was cut back by 5 bases and J by 4 bases. The CDR3 runs 16 residues. In nucleotides, the CDR3 is TGTGCCAGCAGTACCGGACTAGCGGGAGGCACCGGGGAGCTGTTTTTT. Protein product: CASSTGLAGGTGELFF.

The sample holds a few counts of this clone. The V gene is TRBV15, the J gene TRBJ1-3, with 9 bases lining up with TRBD1. Germline V gene data show CDR1 as LNHNV and CDR2 as YYDKDF (reference sequence). The J segment lost 4 bases and the V segment lost 4 bases, leaving 5 bases of the junction unmatched. The CDR3 covers 15 residues. CDR3: CATSIGQGRGNTIYF. The CDR3 region has the DNA TGTGCCACCAGCATTGGACAGGGGCGAGGAAACACCATATATTTT.

Notes on this clone: Other DNA sequences in the sample encode the same CDR3. The chain is built from TRBV5-1 and TRBJ2-6; D call uncertain. The ends were cut back, 0 bases at V and 2 bases at J, with 6 bases in the middle. This CDR3 is 15 amino acids long. Germline CDR1 and CDR2: SGHRS and YFSETQ. As DNA, the CDR3 is TGCGCCAGCAGCTTGGGTGAGACTGGGGCCAACGTCCTGACTTTC. It translates to CASSLGETGANVLTF.

This clone has a single count. The rearrangement links TRBV5-1 to TRBJ2-7, with 8 bases matching TRBD1. The CDR3 length is 15 residues. With V trimmed by 4 bases and J by 3 bases, 9 bases remained unmatched. Germline lookup yields CDR1 SGHRS and CDR2 YFSETQ. CDR3 nucleotide sequence: TGCGCCAGCAGCCCCTCGGGACAGGTGAACTACGAGCAGTACTTC. Translated, it gives CASSPSGQVNYEQYF.

The chain carries TRBV5-1 and TRBJ2-1; TRBD2 is a possible D gene (5 bases). This CDR3 region has 15 residues. Germline V gene sequence: CDR1 SGHRS, CDR2 YFSETQ. The germline V and J ends were trimmed by 1 base and 6 bases, with 14 bases remaining between them. CDR3 loop: CASSLSLARFNEQFF. CDR3 DNA sequence: TGCGCCAGCAGCTTGAGCCTAGCTAGGTTCAATGAGCAGTTCTTC.

The chain couples TRBV6-1 to TRBJ1-5; no clear D gene. The CDR3 runs 14 residues. Trimming pared 3 bases from V and 7 bases from J, leaving 13 bases between. Germline V gene sequence: CDR1 MNHNS, CDR2 SASEGT. The CDR3 region is CASSESVSRQPQHF. The CDR3 DNA is TGTGCCAGCAGTGAGAGTGTGTCCCGGCAGCCCCAGCATTTT.

J is TRBJ2-1 and V is TRBV10-2, with a possible D match to TRBD2 (5 bases). The CDR3 covers 14 residues. Between the trimmed V and J ends, which lost 6 bases and 9 bases, there was a span of 18 bases. The germline gives CDR1 WSHSY, CDR2 SAAADI. As DNA, the CDR3 is TGCGCCAGCAGCGAACTAGACGATGTCGGTGAGCAGTTCTTC. Translated, it gives CASSELDDVGEQFF.

The V gene is TRBV5-1, the J gene TRBJ2-7, with 7 bases that match TRBD2. V gave up 4 bases and J gave up 2 bases; unmatched junction bases: 3. From germline, CDR1 is SGHRS and CDR2 YFSETQ. CDR3 length: 13 amino acids. The CDR3 protein is CASSGAGAYEQYF. The CDR3, as DNA: TGCGCCAGCAGCGGGGCGGGGGCCTACGAGCAGTACTTC.

This rearrangement joins TRBV19 to TRBJ2-3, with D maybe TRBD1 (6 bases). V dropped 7 bases and J dropped 8 bases, with 19 bases sitting between them. In germline, CDR1 is LNHDA, CDR2 SQIVND (reference sequence). The CDR3 has 14 residues. The CDR3 DNA reads as TGTGCCAGTACCCGACAGGTCCCAGGAGGTACGCAGTATTTT. Translation gives CASTRQVPGGTQYF.

With regard to this clone: The same CDR3 also results from other DNA sequences found in this sample. The V gene is TRBV24-1, the J gene TRBJ1-2; TRBD1 might be the D (6 bases). Trimming removed 6 bases from V and 0 bases from J, with 7 bases in between. The germline V gene has CDR1 KGHDR and CDR2 SFDVKD. This CDR3 comprises 13 residues. The CDR3 bases are TGTGCCACCAGTAGGACAGCTAACTATGGCTACACCTTC. Translation gives CATSRTANYGYTF.

V gene TRBV4-1 combines with J gene TRBJ2-2, with 13 bases lining up with TRBD2. Germline V gene sequence: CDR1 MGHRA, CDR2 YSYEKL. The J segment lost 5 bases and the V segment lost 2 bases, leaving 5 bases of the junction unmatched. This CDR3 spans 17 amino acids. Written as DNA, the CDR3 is TGCGCCAGCAGCCAAAGCCCGACTAGCGGGGGGACCGGGGAGCTGTTTTTT. This encodes CASSQSPTSGGTGELFF.

To note about this clone: The sample contains more than one DNA sequence encoding this CDR3. V gene TRBV5-1 combines with J gene TRBJ1-5; D is unresolved. The CDR3 totals 15 residues. CDR1 is SGHRS, CDR2 YFSETQ, per germline. The V end was cut by 0 bases, the J end by 0 bases, with 7 bases between. The CDR3 DNA sequence: TGCGCCAGCAGCTTGGACGGGTATAGCAATCAGCCCCAGCATTTT. Amino acids: CASSLDGYSNQPQHF.

The chain carries TRBV10-3 and TRBJ1-6; 7 bases fit TRBD1. V shed 10 bases, J shed 5 bases, and the junction held 8 bases outside the gene matches. This CDR3 contains 14 residues. Per germline, CDR1 ENHRY and CDR2 SYGVKD. The CDR3 spells CATTNRGDNSPLHF. CDR3 in DNA: TGTGCCACGACCAACAGGGGCGATAATTCACCCCTCCACTTT.

V gene TRBV3-1 (or the pseudogene TRBV3-2) combines with J gene TRBJ2-7; 14 nucleotides align to TRBD2. After removal of 4 bases from V and 1 base from J, the junction contained 3 bases not matched to a gene. Germline V gives CDR1 LGHDT, CDR2 YNNKEL (reference sequence). CDR3 length: 16 amino acids. This chain's CDR3 is CASSRGTSGGSYEQYF. CDR3 nucleotides: TGTGCCAGCAGCCGAGGGACTAGCGGGGGTTCCTACGAGCAGTACTTC.

This clone was recorded only once. The chain couples TRBV2 to TRBJ2-7; 7 bases map to TRBD2. Trimming at V came to 6 bases and at J to 1 base, leaving 6 bases not matched to a gene. Germline loops: CDR1 SNHLY, CDR2 FYNNEI. CDR3 size: 14 residues. CDR3 in DNA: TGTGCCAGCAGGAAAGCGGGGTTGTCCTACGAGCAGTACTTC. It translates to CASRKAGLSYEQYF.

The chain uses TRBV2 and TRBJ1-6; D is unclear. Germline assignment: CDR1 SNHLY and CDR2 FYNNEI. V was clipped by 10 bases and J by 7 bases, with 14 bases between them. The CDR3 consists of 13 residues. CDR3 coding DNA: TGTGCCACCAAAACCTCGGTCAATTCACCCCTCCACTTT. Translating gives CATKTSVNSPLHF.

V usage is TRBV19 and J usage is TRBJ2-7; 7 bases fit TRBD2. The trim removed 1 base at V and 4 bases at J, leaving 4 bases unmatched. CDR1 is LNHDA and CDR2 is SQIVND in the germline V gene (reference sequence). CDR3 size: 14 residues. The DNA for the CDR3 is TGTGCCAGTAGTATAGGAGGAGCGGGGTACGAGCAGTACTTC. This codes for CASSIGGAGYEQYF.

V is TRBV19 and J is TRBJ1-5, with 7 nucleotides matching TRBD1. With V trimmed by 7 bases and J by 4 bases, 7 bases remained unmatched. Germline V gives CDR1 LNHDA, CDR2 SQIVND (reference sequence). The CDR3 has 14 residues. CDR3 sequence reads: CASTTGDGNQPQHF. Written as DNA, the CDR3 is TGTGCCAGTACCACAGGGGACGGTAATCAGCCCCAGCATTTT.

This chain links TRBV19 with TRBJ1-5; 9 nucleotides agree with TRBD1. This CDR3 has 15 amino acids. With V trimmed by 6 bases and J by 7 bases, 10 bases remained unmatched. Germline loops: CDR1 LNHDA, CDR2 SQIVND (reference sequence). The CDR3: CASRGDRDSAQPQHF. The CDR3 bases are TGTGCCAGTAGGGGGGACAGGGACAGTGCACAGCCCCAGCATTTT.

The chain carries TRBV6-5 and TRBJ1-1, with D uncertain. There are 13 residues in the CDR3. With 0 bases removed from V and 6 bases from J, the gap between germline ends came to 8 bases. CDR1 and CDR2 from the germline V gene are MNHEY and SVGAGI. The DNA for the CDR3 is TGTGCCAGCAGTTACTCGACATCCTCTGAAGCTTTCTTT. This translates into CASSYSTSSEAFF.

This rearrangement joins TRBV9 to TRBJ1-1; D remains ambiguous. The germline CDR1 and CDR2 sequences are SGDLS and YYNGEE. The CDR3 consists of 13 residues. V was pared by 1 base and J by 1 base, with 5 bases between. CDR3 in DNA: TGTGCCAGCAGCGTATCAGGGAACACTGAAGCTTTCTTT. Translated, it gives CASSVSGNTEAFF.

The chain recombines TRBV4-1 with TRBJ1-6; 8 nucleotides align to TRBD1. J lost 0 bases, V lost 0 bases, and 7 bases had no gene match. Per germline, CDR1 MGHRA and CDR2 YSYEKL. This CDR3 contains 19 residues. The DNA of the CDR3 is TGCGCCAGCAGCCAAGATGCCCCAGGGGGCACCTCCTATAATTCACCCCTCCACTTT. Its protein is CASSQDAPGGTSYNSPLHF.

The chain uses TRBV6-5 and TRBJ1-2; 7 bases are shared with TRBD1. V dropped 6 bases and J dropped 4; count of bases not matched to a gene: 11. CDR3 length: 15 amino acids. Germline CDR1 and CDR2: MNHEY and SVGAGI. The CDR3 DNA follows: TGTGCCAGCAGGCCAAGACAGGGAGGATTCTATGGCTACACCTTC. Protein sequence: CASRPRQGGFYGYTF.

V is TRBV7-6 and J is TRBJ2-6; 8 bases align to TRBD1. The CDR3 is made up of 16 amino acids. Germline trimming cut 3 bases from V and 4 bases from J; bases unmatched to any gene: 5. Germline V gene sequence: CDR1 SGHVS, CDR2 FNYEAQ. CDR3 region: CASSLRQGSGANVLTF. CDR3 coding DNA: TGTGCCAGCAGCTTGAGACAGGGGTCCGGGGCCAACGTCCTGACTTTC.